These T cell receptor beta chains were read from a single sample in a study of a mutant IDH1 vaccine in newly diagnosed glioma. Their specific antigens are unknown. Assay: immunoSEQ multiplex PCR; the TCRdb copy retains only in-frame clones and omits some. The sample consists of under 150,000 clones, roughly 90% of them appearing once. The source material was PBMCs, sampled from a glioma patient whose treatment included an IDH1 peptide vaccine. These receptors originate from a woman between 45 and 60 years old with glioma. Both conserved end residues are part of each CDR3. D genes are given only for firm matches. Size is stated for part of the rows, as once, few or many counts, or as a class when the clone is expanded.

NA	TRBD2	TRBV9	TRBJ2-3	TGTGCCAGCAGCGTAGATCCCCCACTAGCGGAGGGGAGCACAGATACGCAGTATTTT	CASSVDPPLAEGSTDTQYF
NA	NA	TRBV5-1	TRBJ1-1	TGCGCCAGCAGCCCCCGGGGGGGGGTGAACACTGAAGCTTTCTTT	CASSPRGGVNTEAFF
NA	NA	TRBV6-5	TRBJ2-1	TGTGCCAGCAGTTACGGAGGAACTCCCTACAATGAGCAGTTCTTC	CASSYGGTPYNEQFF
NA	NA	TRBV27	TRBJ1-4	TGTGCCAGCAGTTACGGGGCGGCTAATGAAAAACTGTTTTTT	CASSYGAANEKLFF
NA	NA	TRBV7-9	TRBJ2-3	TGTGCCAGCAGCTTAGGGAGTGGGGATACGCAGTATTTT	CASSLGSGDTQYF
NA	NA	TRBV28	TRBJ2-7	TGTGCCATCGCAGGGGAGGGGTACGAGCAGTACTTC	CAIAGEGYEQYF
NA	NA	TRBV9	TRBJ1-4	TGTGCCAGCAGCCCCCAAGGTGGTCGGGCTAATGAAAAACTGTTTTTT	CASSPQGGRANEKLFF
NA	TRBD1	TRBV11-2	TRBJ2-7	TGTGCCAGCAGCGACCGACAGGGAGACTACGAGCAGTACTTC	CASSDRQGDYEQYF
NA	NA	TRBV18	TRBJ2-4	TGTGCCAGCTCACCACGGGGGTCGCCCCAGGGAATCAACATTCAGTACTTC	CASSPRGSPQGINIQYF
NA	NA	TRBV5-4	TRBJ2-3	TGTGCCAGCAGCTTGTCAGGATCTACAGATACGCAGTATTTT	CASSLSGSTDTQYF
NA	NA	TRBV13	TRBJ2-2	TGTGCCAGCAGCTTACCCCAGGGGCGGGGGACCGGGGAGCTGTTTTTT	CASSLPQGRGTGELFF
NA	TRBD1	TRBV9	TRBJ2-7	TGTGCCAGCAGCGTAGAGGGACAGGGTATAGAGCAGTACTTC	CASSVEGQGIEQYF
NA	TRBD1	TRBV10-1	TRBJ1-1	TGCGCCAGCCAGGGACAGGCGACTAGTGAAGCTTTCTTT	CASQGQATSEAFF
NA	TRBD2	TRBV30	TRBJ2-1	TGTGCCTGGAGTTCATGGGCTAGCGGCTACAATGAGCAGTTCTTC	CAWSSWASGYNEQFF
NA	NA	TRBV4-1	TRBJ1-2	TGCGCCAGCAGCCCAGGGCCCGGAGAGGGCTACACCTTC	CASSPGPGEGYTF
NA	NA	TRBV28	TRBJ1-2	TGTGCCAGCATGGGGGGCCTGGGGGTTTATGGCTACACCTTC	CASMGGLGVYGYTF
NA	NA	TRBV6-6	TRBJ1-5	TGTGCCAGCAGATACAGGGAGAATCAGCCCCAGCATTTT	CASRYRENQPQHF
NA	TRBD1	TRBV4-1	TRBJ2-4	TGCGCCAGCAGCCAGGACAGGGTAGCCAAAAACATTCAGTACTTC	CASSQDRVAKNIQYF
NA	TRBD1	TRBV10-1	TRBJ1-2	TGCGCCAGCAGACAACAGGGGTGGGACTATGGCTACACCTTC	CASRQQGWDYGYTF
NA	TRBD1	TRBV6-5	TRBJ1-3	TGTGCCAGCAGATTTAACAGGGGAGCGGGAAACACCATATATTTT	CASRFNRGAGNTIYF
NA	NA	TRBV7-8	TRBJ1-1	TGTGCCAGCAGCTTAGCAGGCCCTGGGGAGAGTGAAGCTTTCTTT	CASSLAGPGESEAFF
NA	NA	TRBV30	TRBJ1-5	TGTGCCTGGAGCCTTGAAGGGGCCAATCAGCCCCAGCATTTT	CAWSLEGANQPQHF
few	NA	TRBV5-4	TRBJ2-6	TGTGCCAGCACCATCGGGATGGCAGGGGATGCTGGGGCCAACGTCCTGACTTTC	CASTIGMAGDAGANVLTF
NA	NA	TRBV4-1	TRBJ2-7	TGCGCCAGCAGCCCCGTCCAGGGAGGTCTTAGGTACTTC	CASSPVQGGLRYF
NA	NA	TRBV19	TRBJ1-1	TGTGCCAGTAGTATGAAGGAGAACACTGAAGCTTTCTTT	CASSMKENTEAFF
NA	NA	TRBV7-6	TRBJ2-3	TGTGCCAGCAGCCGTGGGACCCTCGGAGATACGCAGTATTTT	CASSRGTLGDTQYF
NA	NA	TRBV28	TRBJ2-5	TGTGCCAGCAGTTTATCCCTAAGGGCGACCCAGTACTTC	CASSLSLRATQYF
once	NA	TRBV30	TRBJ1-1	TGTGCCTGGAGTCTGGAGGCCTGGGGTACTGAAGCTTTCTTT	CAWSLEAWGTEAFF